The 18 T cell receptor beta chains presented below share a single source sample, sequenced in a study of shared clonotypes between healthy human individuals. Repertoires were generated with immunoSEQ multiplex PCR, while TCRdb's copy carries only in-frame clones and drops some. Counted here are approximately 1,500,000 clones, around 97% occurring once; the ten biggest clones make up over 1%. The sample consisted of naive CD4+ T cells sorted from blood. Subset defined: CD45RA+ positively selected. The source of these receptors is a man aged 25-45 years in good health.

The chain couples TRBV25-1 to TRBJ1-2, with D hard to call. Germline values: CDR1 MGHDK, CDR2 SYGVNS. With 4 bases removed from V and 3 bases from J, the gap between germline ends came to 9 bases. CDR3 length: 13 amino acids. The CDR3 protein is CASSAPGYYGYTF. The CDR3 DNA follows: TGTGCCAGCAGTGCACCGGGTTACTATGGCTACACCTTC.

As DNA, the CDR3 is TGTGCCAGCAGGGATAGCGGGAGTGGAGGCGAGCAGTACTTC. Its translation is CASRDSGSGGEQYF. J is TRBJ2-7 and V is TRBV6-1; 9 bases line up with TRBD2. The CDR3 consists of 14 residues. V lost 6 bases, J lost 6 bases, and 9 bases stayed unmatched. Germline values: CDR1 MNHNS, CDR2 SASEGT.

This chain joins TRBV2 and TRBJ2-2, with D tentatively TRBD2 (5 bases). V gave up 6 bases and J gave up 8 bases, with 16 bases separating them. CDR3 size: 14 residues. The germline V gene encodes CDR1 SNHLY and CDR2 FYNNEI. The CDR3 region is CASSWLASLGELFF. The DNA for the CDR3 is TGTGCCAGCAGCTGGCTAGCTTCATTGGGGGAGCTGTTTTTT.

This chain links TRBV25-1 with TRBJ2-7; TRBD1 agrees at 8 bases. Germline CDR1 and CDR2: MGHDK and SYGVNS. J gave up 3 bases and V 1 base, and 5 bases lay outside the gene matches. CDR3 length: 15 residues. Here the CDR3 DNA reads TGTGCCAGCAGTGAATCAGGGGGCTCGAACTACGAGCAGTACTTC. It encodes CASSESGGSNYEQYF.

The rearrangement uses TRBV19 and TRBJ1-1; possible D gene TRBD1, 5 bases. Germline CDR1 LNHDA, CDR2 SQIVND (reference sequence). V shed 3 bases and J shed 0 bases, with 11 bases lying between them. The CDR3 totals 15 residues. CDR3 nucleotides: TGTGCCAGTAGTATTCGGCGGGGCATGAACACTGAAGCTTTCTTT. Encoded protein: CASSIRRGMNTEAFF.

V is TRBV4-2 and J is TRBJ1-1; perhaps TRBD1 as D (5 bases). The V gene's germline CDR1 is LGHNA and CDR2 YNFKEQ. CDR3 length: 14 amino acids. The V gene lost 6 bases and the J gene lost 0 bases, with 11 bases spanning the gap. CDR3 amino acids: CASRFREVNTEAFF. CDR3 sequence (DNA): TGTGCCAGCAGATTCAGGGAGGTGAACACTGAAGCTTTCTTT.

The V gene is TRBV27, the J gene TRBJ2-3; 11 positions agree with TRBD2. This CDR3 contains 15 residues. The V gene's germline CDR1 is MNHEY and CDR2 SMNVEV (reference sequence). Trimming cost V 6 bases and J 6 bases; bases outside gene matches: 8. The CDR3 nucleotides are TGTGCCAGCAGACTTACTAGCGGGAGTGGGGATACGCAGTATTTT. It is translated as CASRLTSGSGDTQYF.

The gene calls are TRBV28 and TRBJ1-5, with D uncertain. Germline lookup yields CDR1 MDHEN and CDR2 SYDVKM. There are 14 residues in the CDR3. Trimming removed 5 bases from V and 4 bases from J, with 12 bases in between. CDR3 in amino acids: CASSIILGNQPQHF. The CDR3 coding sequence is TGTGCCAGCAGTATCATACTCGGAAATCAGCCCCAGCATTTT.

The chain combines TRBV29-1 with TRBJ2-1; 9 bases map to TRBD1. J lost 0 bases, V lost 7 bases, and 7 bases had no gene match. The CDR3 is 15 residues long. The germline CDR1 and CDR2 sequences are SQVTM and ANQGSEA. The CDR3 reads CSGRSTGGSYNEQFF. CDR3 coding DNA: TGCAGCGGGCGGTCGACAGGGGGCTCCTACAATGAGCAGTTCTTC.

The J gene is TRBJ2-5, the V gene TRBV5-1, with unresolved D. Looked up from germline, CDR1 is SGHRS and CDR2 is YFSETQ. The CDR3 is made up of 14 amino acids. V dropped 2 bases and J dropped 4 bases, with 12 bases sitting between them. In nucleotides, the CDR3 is TGCGCCAGCAGCTTTCAACCTGATATAGAGACCCAGTACTTC. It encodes CASSFQPDIETQYF.

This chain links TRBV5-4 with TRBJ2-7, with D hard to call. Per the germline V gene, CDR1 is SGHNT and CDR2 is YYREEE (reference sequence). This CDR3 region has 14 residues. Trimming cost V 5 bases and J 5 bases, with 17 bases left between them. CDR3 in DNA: TGTGCCAGCAGTTCACCTAGTCCTCTCCACGAGCAGTACTTC. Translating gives CASSSPSPLHEQYF.

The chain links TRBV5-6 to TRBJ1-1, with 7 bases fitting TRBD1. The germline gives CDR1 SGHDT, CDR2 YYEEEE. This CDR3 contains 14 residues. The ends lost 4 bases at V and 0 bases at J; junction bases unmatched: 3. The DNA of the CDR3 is TGTGCCAGCAGCGTGGACAGGATGAACACTGAAGCTTTCTTT. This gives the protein CASSVDRMNTEAFF. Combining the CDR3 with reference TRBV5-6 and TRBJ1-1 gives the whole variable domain DAGVTQSPTHLIKTRGQQVTLRCSPKSGHDTVSWYQQALGQGPQFIFQYYEEEERQRGNFPDRFSGHQFPNYSSELNVNALLLGDSALYLCASSVDRMNTEAFFGQGTRLTVV.

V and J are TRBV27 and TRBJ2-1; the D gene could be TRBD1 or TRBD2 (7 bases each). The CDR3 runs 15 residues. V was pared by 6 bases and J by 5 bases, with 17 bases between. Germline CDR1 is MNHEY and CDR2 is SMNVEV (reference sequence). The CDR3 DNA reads TGTGCCAGCAGGTCTCCAGGGGGGGCGGACAATGAGCAGTTCTTC. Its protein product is CASRSPGGADNEQFF.

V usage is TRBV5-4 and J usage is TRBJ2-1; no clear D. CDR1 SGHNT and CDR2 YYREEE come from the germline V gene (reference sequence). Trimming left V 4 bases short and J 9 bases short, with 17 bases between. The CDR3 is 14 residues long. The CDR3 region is CASSAPGGIVEQFF. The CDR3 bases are TGTGCCAGCAGCGCCCCGGGTGGGATCGTTGAGCAGTTCTTC. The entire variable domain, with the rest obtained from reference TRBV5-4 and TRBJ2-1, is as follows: ETGVTQSPTHLIKTRGQQVTLRCSSQSGHNTVSWYQQALGQGPQFIFQYYREEENGRGNFPPRFSGLQFPNYSSELNVNALELDDSALYLCASSAPGGIVEQFFGPGTRLTVL.

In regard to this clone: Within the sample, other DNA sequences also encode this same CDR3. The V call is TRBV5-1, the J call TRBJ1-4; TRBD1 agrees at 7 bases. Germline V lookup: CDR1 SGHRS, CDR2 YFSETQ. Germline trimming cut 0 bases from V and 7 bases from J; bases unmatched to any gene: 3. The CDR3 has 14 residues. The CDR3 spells CASSLGGGSEKLFF. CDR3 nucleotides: TGCGCCAGCAGCTTGGGAGGGGGCAGTGAAAAACTGTTTTTT.

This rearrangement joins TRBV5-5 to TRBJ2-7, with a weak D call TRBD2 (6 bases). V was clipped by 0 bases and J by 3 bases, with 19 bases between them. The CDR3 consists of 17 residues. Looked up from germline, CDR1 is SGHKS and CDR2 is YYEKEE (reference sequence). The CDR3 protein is CASSLAGYSSAYYEQYF. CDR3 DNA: TGTGCCAGCAGCTTGGCGGGGTATTCTAGCGCCTACTACGAGCAGTACTTC.

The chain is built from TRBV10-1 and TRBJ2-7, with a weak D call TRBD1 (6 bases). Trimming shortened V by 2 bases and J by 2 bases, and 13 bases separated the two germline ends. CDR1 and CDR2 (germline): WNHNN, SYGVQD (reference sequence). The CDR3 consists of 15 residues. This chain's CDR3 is CASSEGGVTPYEQYF. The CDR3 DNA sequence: TGCGCCAGCAGTGAGGGGGGCGTGACCCCCTACGAGCAGTACTTC.

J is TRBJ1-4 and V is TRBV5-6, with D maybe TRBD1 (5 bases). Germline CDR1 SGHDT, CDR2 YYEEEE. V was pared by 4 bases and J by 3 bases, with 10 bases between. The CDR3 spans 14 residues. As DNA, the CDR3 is TGTGCCAGCAGCGGAGGGGTGGCTAATGAAAAACTGTTTTTT. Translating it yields CASSGGVANEKLFF.